This T cell receptor (beta chain) emerged from a study of T cells in Graves' hyperthyroidism and ophthalmopathy. The patients, who ranged from 18 to 65 in age, presented with newly diagnosed hyperthyroidism lasting under 2 months. Diagnosis relied on clinical symptoms, serum thyroxine and TRAb, thyroid ultrasound and orbital computed tomography. The sample holds a few counts of this clonotype. Its antigen is undetermined. TCR beta CDR3 sequences were amplified from RNA transcripts. The HTBI set primed first-round TCR CDR3 RT-PCR. A single record per CDR3 protein comes from TCRdb applying MiXCR to the multiplex PCR reads. The repertoire holds about 620,000 distinct CDR3 sequences, with about 16% as singletons. Study outcomes and limitations: Blood also held most thyroid clonotypes expanded beyond 0.001.

The CDR3 is 13 residues long. V gave up 8 bases and J gave up 0 bases, with 13 bases separating them. Germline values: CDR1 GTSNPN, CDR2 SVGIG (reference sequence). Sequences were obtained from blood. This chain uses TRBV30 with TRBJ1-1; D not resolved. This receptor was obtained from a woman aged 25 to 39 with Graves' hyperthyroidism. This CDR3 reads CAGSLLLNTEAFF. The CDR3 nucleotides are TGTGCCGGCTCCTTGCTGTTGAACACTGAAGCTTTCTTT.